Shown below are 2 T cell receptor beta chains from a single sample sequenced in a study of OX40 agonist ivuxolimab in advanced cancers. Clones were read by immunoSEQ multiplex PCR, and TCRdb kept only the in-frame ones, dropping some. Of around 67,000 clones detected, roughly 87% appear once; the ten largest clones hold about 1.3%. This specimen consisted of CD4+ or CD8+ T cells sorted from blood, obtained in a trial of the OX40 agonist ivuxolimab. The receptors were gathered from an adult with an advanced solid tumor such as melanoma, head and neck, liver or kidney cancer.

The CDR3 nucleotides read TGTGCCACCAGAGAGGGATATAGCAATCAGCCCCAGCATTTT. Protein product: CATREGYSNQPQHF. This chain connects TRBV15 to TRBJ1-5; D is ambiguous. V was clipped by 6 bases and J by 0 bases, with 9 bases between them. This CDR3 contains 14 residues. In germline, CDR1 is LNHNV, CDR2 YYDKDF (reference sequence).

The V call is TRBV18, the J call TRBJ1-1; TRBD1 matches at 7 bases. Germline V gene data show CDR1 as KGHSH and CDR2 as LQKENI. V trimming: 4 bases; J trimming: 5 bases; junction bases outside the gene matches: 10. The CDR3 covers 15 residues. The CDR3 reads CASSLPGTARTEAFF. The CDR3 bases are TGTGCCAGCTCACTACCCGGGACAGCCAGGACTGAAGCTTTCTTT.